This entry lists 29 T cell receptor beta chains sequenced from one sample in a study of shared clonotypes between healthy human individuals. Measured with immunoSEQ multiplex PCR; TCRdb has only the in-frame clones, and not every one. Found here are approximately 980,000 clones, 70% to 85% of them singletons; the top ten hold around 1.5%. The sample consisted of memory CD4+ T cells sorted from blood. Subset indicated: CD45RA-negative fraction. The origin of the receptors is a man aged 18 to 30 in good health.

The genes are TRBV7-6 and TRBJ1-4; D possibly corresponds to TRBD1 (5 bases). There are 15 residues in the CDR3. The V gene lost 0 bases and the J gene lost 8 bases, with 13 bases spanning the gap. In germline, CDR1 is SGHVS, CDR2 FNYEAQ. CDR3 residues: CASSLASWTSEKLFF. Written as DNA, the CDR3 is TGTGCCAGCAGCTTAGCGAGTTGGACAAGCGAAAAACTGTTTTTT.

The chain employs TRBV5-1 and TRBJ1-6, with 9 nucleotides matching TRBD1. V dropped 4 bases and J dropped 13; count of bases not matched to a gene: 15. CDR3 length: 16 amino acids. CDR1 and CDR2 (germline): SGHRS, YFSETQ. The CDR3 loop is CASSLERTGVGSPLHF. As DNA, the CDR3 is TGCGCCAGCAGCCTAGAGAGGACAGGGGTGGGGTCGCCCCTCCACTTT.

The gene calls are TRBV5-1 and TRBJ2-1; TRBD2 matches 8 bases. The trim removed 3 bases at V and 0 bases at J, leaving 8 bases unmatched. This CDR3 spans 17 amino acids. Germline V gene sequence: CDR1 SGHRS, CDR2 YFSETQ. The CDR3 DNA reads TGCGCCAGCAGCTCCCTGGCCAGCGGGAGCTCCTACAATGAGCAGTTCTTC. Its protein product is CASSSLASGSSYNEQFF.

This clone appeared once. The J gene is TRBJ1-1, the V gene TRBV30, with a possible D match to TRBD1 (6 bases). This CDR3 region has 12 residues. CDR1 GTSNPN and CDR2 SVGIG come from the germline V gene (reference sequence). V lost 8 bases and J lost 1, with 11 bases in between. CDR3 in DNA: TGTGCCGGAATACAGGGGAACACTGAAGCTTTCTTT. This translates into CAGIQGNTEAFF.

CDR3 in amino acids: CASSQGNIGNEKLFF. The CDR3 DNA is TGTGCCAGCAGCCAAGGGAACATAGGCAATGAAAAACTGTTTTTT. The chain joins TRBV4-2 to TRBJ1-4, with no clear D. CDR1 LGHNA and CDR2 YNFKEQ come from the germline V gene. The CDR3 runs to 15 residues. Trimming shortened V by 1 base and J by 5 bases, and 11 bases separated the two germline ends.

The chain employs TRBV2 and TRBJ2-1; 7 positions match TRBD2. The CDR3 runs 15 residues. J lost 3 bases, V lost 6 bases, and 8 bases had no gene match. Germline CDR1 SNHLY, CDR2 FYNNEI. Here the CDR3 reads CASRPSGLLYNEQFF. The CDR3 region has the DNA TGTGCCAGCAGACCTAGCGGTTTACTCTACAATGAGCAGTTCTTC.

This chain connects TRBV28 to TRBJ2-7; maybe TRBD1 (5 bases). Germline V lookup: CDR1 MDHEN, CDR2 SYDVKM. CDR3 length equals 13 residues. Trimming left V 8 bases short and J 4 bases short, with 15 bases between. DNA for the CDR3: TGTGCCAGCCGCGTTAGGGGAAGATACGAGCAGTACTTC. Protein product: CASRVRGRYEQYF.

The V gene is TRBV18, the J gene TRBJ2-7; D is perhaps TRBD1 (6 bases). Germline CDR1 reads KGHSH; CDR2 reads LQKENI. The CDR3 length is 15 residues. V was cut by 4 bases and J by 2 bases, with 15 bases left in between. CDR3 protein: CASSLYGQSPYEQYF. CDR3 sequence (DNA): TGTGCCAGCTCACTGTATGGACAGTCCCCCTACGAGCAGTACTTC.

This sequence joins TRBV30 and TRBJ1-1; weak D call: TRBD1 (6 bases). Trimming cost V 2 bases and J 4 bases, with 11 bases left between them. CDR1 and CDR2 from the germline V gene are GTSNPN and SVGIG (reference sequence). CDR3 length equals 13 residues. The CDR3 bases are TGTGCCTGGAGTACGGGGGCCGGCACTGAAGCTTTCTTT. Amino acids: CAWSTGAGTEAFF.

This clone has a handful of counts. This rearrangement joins TRBV27 to TRBJ1-6; D is ambiguous. In germline, CDR1 is MNHEY, CDR2 SMNVEV (reference sequence). Trimming removed 3 bases from V and 6 bases from J, with 12 bases in between. The CDR3 totals 15 residues. The CDR3 loop is CASSFKALTNSPLHF. In DNA, the CDR3 is TGTGCCAGCAGTTTTAAAGCACTTACTAATTCACCCCTCCACTTT.

DNA of the CDR3: TGTGCCAGCAGCCCTCTCTCGGGACAGGGCTTTAATGAGCAGTTCTTC. This translates into CASSPLSGQGFNEQFF. This chain uses TRBV11-3 with TRBJ2-1; TRBD1 matches 9 bases. The V gene end was trimmed by 5 bases and the J gene end by 7 bases; junction bases not matched to a gene: 12. The CDR3 covers 16 residues. The germline CDR1 and CDR2 sequences are SGHNT and YENEEA.

This clone was seen a single time. The CDR3 bases are TGTGCCACCAGCGCGGAATACGAGCAGTACTTC. It yields the protein CATSAEYEQYF. The chain uses TRBV15 and TRBJ2-7; D ambiguous. CDR1 LNHNV and CDR2 YYDKDF come from the germline V gene (reference sequence). This CDR3 is 11 amino acids long. V was cut by 5 bases and J by 4 bases, with 6 bases left in between.

In this sample, this clone turned up a few times. The V and J genes are TRBV6-1 and TRBJ2-7; TRBD1 agrees at 7 bases. CDR1 is MNHNS, CDR2 SASEGT, per germline. V lost 7 bases and J lost 2; bases outside the gene matches: 8. The length of the CDR3 is 14 residues. CDR3 region: CASTQGVGPYEQYF. As DNA, the CDR3 is TGTGCCAGCACCCAGGGGGTCGGCCCCTACGAGCAGTACTTC.

The chain recombines TRBV20-1 with TRBJ1-4; D call uncertain. Looked up from germline, CDR1 is DFQATT and CDR2 is SNEGSKA (reference sequence). The CDR3 runs to 11 residues. V gave up 2 bases and J gave up 14 bases, with 12 bases separating them. The CDR3 spells CSARSGPSLFF. The CDR3 nucleotides read TGCAGTGCTAGAAGTGGGCCGTCTCTGTTTTTT.

This clone was counted only a few times. Other DNA sequences in the same sample also yield this CDR3. The V gene is TRBV29-1, the J gene TRBJ1-5; maybe TRBD1 (5 bases). V was clipped by 4 bases and J by 1 base, with 8 bases between them. The CDR3 loop spans 13 amino acids. Per the germline V gene, CDR1 is SQVTM and CDR2 is ANQGSEA. The CDR3 DNA is TGCAGCGTTGGGGGGTCCAGCAATCAGCCCCAGCATTTT. Its protein is CSVGGSSNQPQHF.

This clone was counted once. This chain uses TRBV11-2 with TRBJ2-2; maybe TRBD1 (6 bases). V lost 6 bases, J lost 0 bases, and 8 bases lay in between. The CDR3 runs 14 residues. CDR1 SGHAT and CDR2 FQNNGV come from the germline V gene. CDR3 sequence: CASRQGTNTGELFF. CDR3 DNA sequence: TGTGCCAGCAGACAGGGAACGAACACCGGGGAGCTGTTTTTT.

This clone was detected ten times or more. This chain uses TRBV18 with TRBJ1-6; D uncertain. V shed 0 bases and J shed 7 bases, with 7 bases lying between them. The CDR3 is 14 residues long. The germline V gene has CDR1 KGHSH and CDR2 LQKENI. The CDR3 loop reads CASSPPRGNSPLHF. For the CDR3, the DNA is TGTGCCAGCTCACCACCACGGGGAAATTCACCCCTCCACTTT. Variable domain in full (rest from reference TRBV18 and TRBJ1-6): NAGVMQNPRHLVRRRGQEARLRCSPMKGHSHVYWYRQLPEEGLKFMVYLQKENIIDESGMPKERFSAEFPKEGPSILRIQQVVRGDSAAYFCASSPPRGNSPLHFGNGTRLTVT.

The CDR3 loop is CASRPTWGGTEAFF. CDR3 nucleotide sequence: TGTGCCAGCAGACCTACCTGGGGAGGCACTGAAGCTTTCTTT. The rearrangement joins TRBV7-2 to TRBJ1-1; D is unclear. V was clipped by 6 bases and J by 4 bases, with 15 bases between them. Germline CDR1 and CDR2: SGHTA and FQGNSA. CDR3 length equals 14 residues.

The V call is TRBV30, the J call TRBJ2-7; tentative D call: TRBD1 (6 bases). Trimming stripped 4 bases from V and 2 bases from J, with 15 bases between. There are 14 residues in the CDR3. Germline-derived CDR1 and CDR2 are GTSNPN and SVGIG (reference sequence). The CDR3 spells CAWNGAGATYEQYF. The CDR3 DNA is TGTGCCTGGAACGGGGCAGGGGCTACCTACGAGCAGTACTTC.

As for this clone: Other nucleotide sequences in the sample specify the same CDR3. CDR3 sequence: CASSLGGDNSPLHF. The CDR3 coding sequence is TGCGCCAGCAGCTTGGGAGGGGATAATTCACCCCTCCACTTT. The rearrangement uses TRBV5-1 and TRBJ1-6; TRBD1 might be the D (5 bases). V was trimmed by 0 bases and J by 5 bases, leaving 6 bases between them. Germline CDR1 SGHRS, CDR2 YFSETQ. This CDR3 spans 14 amino acids.

The genes are TRBV7-8 and TRBJ2-2; 9 positions agree with TRBD1. CDR3 length: 15 amino acids. J was trimmed by 6 bases and V by 5 bases; bases with no gene match: 7. Germline V gene lookup returns CDR1 SGHVS and CDR2 FQNEAQ. This CDR3 reads CASSPTRTGAGELFF. The CDR3 nucleotides read TGTGCCAGCAGCCCTACCCGGACAGGGGCCGGGGAGCTGTTTTTT.

This clone was seen a handful of times. V usage is TRBV6-6 and J usage is TRBJ2-5; D perhaps matches TRBD2 (6 bases). Trimming cost V 8 bases and J 1 base, with 11 bases left between them. CDR1 is MNHNY and CDR2 is SVGAGI in the germline V gene (reference sequence). The CDR3 has 13 residues. CDR3 sequence reads: CASGRGLQETQYF. The CDR3 coding sequence is TGTGCCAGCGGGCGGGGCCTCCAAGAGACCCAGTACTTC.

This chain links TRBV7-2 with TRBJ2-7, with 8 bases that match TRBD1. After removal of 5 bases from V and 6 bases from J, the junction contained 3 bases not matched to a gene. Germline V gene lookup returns CDR1 SGHTA and CDR2 FQGNSA. CDR3 length: 12 residues. CDR3 sequence: CASSGQGSEQYF. In DNA form, the CDR3 reads TGTGCCAGCAGCGGACAGGGATCCGAGCAGTACTTC.

This clone has more than one count but fewer than ten. The J gene is TRBJ2-3, the V gene TRBV9, with a tentative D call TRBD1 (5 bases). Looked up from germline, CDR1 is SGDLS and CDR2 is YYNGEE. The CDR3 covers 14 residues. Trimming shortened V by 6 bases and J by 2 bases, and 13 bases separated the two germline ends. The CDR3 DNA reads as TGTGCCAGCACCATGACAGCATACACAGATACGCAGTATTTT. This codes for CASTMTAYTDTQYF. Full variable domain (missing parts from reference TRBV9 and TRBJ2-3): DSGVTQTPKHLITATGQRVTLRCSPRSGDLSVYWYQQSLDQGLQFLIQYYNGEERAKGNILERFSAQQFPDLHSELNLSSLELGDSALYFCASTMTAYTDTQYFGPGTRLTVL.

The J gene is TRBJ2-7, the V gene TRBV9, with D hard to call. V was cut by 0 bases and J by 0 bases, with 13 bases left in between. This CDR3 spans 16 amino acids. Germline V gives CDR1 SGDLS, CDR2 YYNGEE. CDR3 residues: CASSVEVGGSSYEQYF. CDR3 in DNA: TGTGCCAGCAGCGTAGAAGTTGGCGGCAGCTCCTACGAGCAGTACTTC.

The chain links TRBV28 to TRBJ2-6; no clear D gene. This CDR3 region has 17 residues. The germline V and J ends were trimmed by 7 bases and 4 bases, with 20 bases remaining between them. Per germline, CDR1 MDHEN and CDR2 SYDVKM. CDR3 DNA: TGTGCCAGCACCCCAGGTGGGTCCCCTATAGGGGCCAACGTCCTGACTTTC. Residues: CASTPGGSPIGANVLTF.

V usage is TRBV4-2 and J usage is TRBJ2-1; 8 positions match TRBD2. The V gene's germline CDR1 is LGHNA and CDR2 YNFKEQ. This CDR3 contains 19 residues. The V and J ends lost 1 base and 0 bases, in that order; junction bases with no gene match: 11. The CDR3 DNA is TGTGCCAGCAGCCAAGGAGTGGGTAGCGGGGATGGCTCCTACAATGAGCAGTTCTTC. It specifies CASSQGVGSGDGSYNEQFF.

This clone has more than one count but fewer than ten. V gene TRBV5-6 combines with J gene TRBJ2-7; a possible D gene is TRBD2 (6 bases). Per the germline V gene, CDR1 is SGHDT and CDR2 is YYEEEE. The CDR3 runs 12 residues. The V and J ends lost 6 bases and 6 bases respectively, with 13 bases between them. The CDR3 bases are TGTGCCAGCACCTCCAGGAGGGGCGAGCAGTACTTC. This encodes CASTSRRGEQYF.

This clone was counted a few times. The chain couples TRBV19 to TRBJ1-2; possible D gene TRBD1, 5 bases. The germline CDR1 and CDR2 sequences are LNHDA and SQIVND (reference sequence). The CDR3 extends over 12 amino acids. V shed 7 bases and J shed 5 bases, with 11 bases lying between them. The CDR3 nucleotides are TGTGCCAGTACAAGGGGAGAATATGGCTACACCTTC. As protein: CASTRGEYGYTF.